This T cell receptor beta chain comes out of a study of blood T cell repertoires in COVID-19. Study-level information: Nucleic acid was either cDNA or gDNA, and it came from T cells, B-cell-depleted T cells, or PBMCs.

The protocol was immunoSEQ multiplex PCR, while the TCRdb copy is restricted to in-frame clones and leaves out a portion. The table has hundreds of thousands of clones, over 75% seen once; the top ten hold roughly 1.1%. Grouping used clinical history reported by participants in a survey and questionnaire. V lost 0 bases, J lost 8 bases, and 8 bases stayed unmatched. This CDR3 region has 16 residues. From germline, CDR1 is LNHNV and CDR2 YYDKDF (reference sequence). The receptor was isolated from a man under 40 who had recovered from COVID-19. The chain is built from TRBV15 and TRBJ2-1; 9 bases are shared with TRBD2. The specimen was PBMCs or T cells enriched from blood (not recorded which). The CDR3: CATSREGREGSYEQFF. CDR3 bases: TGTGCCACCAGCAGAGAAGGGCGGGAGGGGTCGTATGAGCAGTTCTTC.